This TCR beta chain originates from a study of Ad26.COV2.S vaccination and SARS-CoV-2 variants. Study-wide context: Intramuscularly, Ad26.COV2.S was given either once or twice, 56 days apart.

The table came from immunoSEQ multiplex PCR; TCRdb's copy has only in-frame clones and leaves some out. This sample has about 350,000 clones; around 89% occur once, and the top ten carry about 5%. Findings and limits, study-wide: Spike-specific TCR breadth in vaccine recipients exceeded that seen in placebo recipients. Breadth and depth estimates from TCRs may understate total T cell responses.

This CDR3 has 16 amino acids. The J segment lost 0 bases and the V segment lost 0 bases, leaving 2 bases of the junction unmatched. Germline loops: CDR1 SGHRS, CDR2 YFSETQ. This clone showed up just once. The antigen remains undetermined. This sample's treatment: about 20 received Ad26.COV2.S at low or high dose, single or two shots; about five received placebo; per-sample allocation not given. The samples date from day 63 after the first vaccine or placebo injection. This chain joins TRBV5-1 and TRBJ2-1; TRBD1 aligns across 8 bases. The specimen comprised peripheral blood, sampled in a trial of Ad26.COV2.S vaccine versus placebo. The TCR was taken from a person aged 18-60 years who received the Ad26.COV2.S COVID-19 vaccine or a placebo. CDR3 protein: CASSLGDRSSYNEQFF. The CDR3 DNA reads TGCGCCAGCAGCTTGGGGGACAGGAGCTCCTACAATGAGCAGTTCTTC.